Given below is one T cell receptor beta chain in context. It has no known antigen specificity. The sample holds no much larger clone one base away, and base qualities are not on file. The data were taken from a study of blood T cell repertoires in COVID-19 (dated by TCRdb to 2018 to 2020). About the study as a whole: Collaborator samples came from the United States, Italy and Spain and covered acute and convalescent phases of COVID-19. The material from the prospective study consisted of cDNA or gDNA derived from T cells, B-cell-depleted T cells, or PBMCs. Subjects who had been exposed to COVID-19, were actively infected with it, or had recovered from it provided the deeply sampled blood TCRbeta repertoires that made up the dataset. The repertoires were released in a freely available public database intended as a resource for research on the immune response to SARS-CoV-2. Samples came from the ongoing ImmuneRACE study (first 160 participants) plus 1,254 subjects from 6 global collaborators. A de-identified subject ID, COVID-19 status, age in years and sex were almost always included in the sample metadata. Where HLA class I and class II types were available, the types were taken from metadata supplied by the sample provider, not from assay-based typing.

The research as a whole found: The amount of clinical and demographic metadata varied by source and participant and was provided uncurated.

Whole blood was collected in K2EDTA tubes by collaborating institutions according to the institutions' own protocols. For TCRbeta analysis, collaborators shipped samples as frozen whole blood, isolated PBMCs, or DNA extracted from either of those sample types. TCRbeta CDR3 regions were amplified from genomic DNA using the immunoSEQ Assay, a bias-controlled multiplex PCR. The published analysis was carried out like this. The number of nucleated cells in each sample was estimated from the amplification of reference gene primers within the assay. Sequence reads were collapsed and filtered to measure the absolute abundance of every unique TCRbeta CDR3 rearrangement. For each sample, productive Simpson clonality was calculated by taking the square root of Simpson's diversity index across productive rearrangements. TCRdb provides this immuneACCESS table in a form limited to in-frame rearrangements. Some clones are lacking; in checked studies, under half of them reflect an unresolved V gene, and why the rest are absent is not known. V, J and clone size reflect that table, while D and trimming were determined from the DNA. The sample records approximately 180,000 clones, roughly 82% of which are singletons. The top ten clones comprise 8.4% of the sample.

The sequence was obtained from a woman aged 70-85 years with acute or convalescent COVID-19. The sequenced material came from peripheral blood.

Here is the DNA: TGTGCCACCAGCCCCCATGTGAGGTCTGGAAACACCATATATTTT. The resulting protein is CATSPHVRSGNTIYF. The V and J segments used are TRBV24-1 and TRBJ1-3; a confident D gene designation cannot be given. CDR1 KGHDR and CDR2 SFDVKD were looked up in the germline V gene. Trimming costs V 7 bases and J 1 base, and their ends lie 13 bases apart. From cysteine to phenylalanine, the CDR3 is 15 amino acids long. Of the read, only the CDR3 DNA is kept; its 45 bases are in frame from base 1.